This TCR beta chain appears in the sequencing data of a study of blood T cell repertoires in COVID-19. The germline V gene has CDR1 SGHTA and CDR2 FQGTGA. The length of the CDR3 is 16 residues. V gave up 1 base and J gave up 5 bases, with 16 bases separating them. TCRdb's copy holds only in-frame clones and misses some; the assay was immunoSEQ multiplex PCR. Of 350,000 or so clones listed, around nine tenths were seen once; the top ten hold over 0.9%. Sequencing was performed on PBMCs or T cells enriched from blood (not recorded which). This receptor was identified in a woman aged 25 to 39 who had been exposed to COVID-19. The J gene is TRBJ2-3, the V gene TRBV7-3; D is possibly TRBD1 (6 bases). CDR3 amino acids: CASSLMGAGVGDTQYF. The CDR3 DNA sequence: TGTGCCAGCAGCTTAATGGGGGCGGGCGTCGGAGATACGCAGTATTTT. The variable domain in full, with the rest retrieved from reference TRBV7-3 and TRBJ2-3, is GAGVSQTPSNKVTEKGKYVELRCDPISGHTALYWYRQSLGQGPEFLIYFQGTGAADDSGLPNDRFFAVRPEGSVSTLKIQRTERGDSAVYLCASSLMGAGVGDTQYFGPGTRLTVL.